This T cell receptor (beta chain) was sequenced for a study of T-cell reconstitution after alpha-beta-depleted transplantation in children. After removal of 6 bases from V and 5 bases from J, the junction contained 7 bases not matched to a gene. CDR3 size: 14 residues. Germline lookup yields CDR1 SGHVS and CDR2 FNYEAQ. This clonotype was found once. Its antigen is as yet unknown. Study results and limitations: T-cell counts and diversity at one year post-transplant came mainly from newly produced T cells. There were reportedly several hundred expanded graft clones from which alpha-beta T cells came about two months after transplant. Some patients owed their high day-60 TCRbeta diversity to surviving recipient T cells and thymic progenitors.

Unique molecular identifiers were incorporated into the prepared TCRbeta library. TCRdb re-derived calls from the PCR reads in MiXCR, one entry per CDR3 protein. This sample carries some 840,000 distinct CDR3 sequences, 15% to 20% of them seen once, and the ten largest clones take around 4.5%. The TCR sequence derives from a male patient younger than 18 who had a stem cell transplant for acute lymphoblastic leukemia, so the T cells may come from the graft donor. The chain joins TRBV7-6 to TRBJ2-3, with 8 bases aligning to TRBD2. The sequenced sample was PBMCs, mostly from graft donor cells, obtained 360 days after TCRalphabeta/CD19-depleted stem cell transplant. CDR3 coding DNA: TGTGCCAGCAGTGGGACTAGATGGGGAGATACGCAGTATTTT. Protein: CASSGTRWGDTQYF.